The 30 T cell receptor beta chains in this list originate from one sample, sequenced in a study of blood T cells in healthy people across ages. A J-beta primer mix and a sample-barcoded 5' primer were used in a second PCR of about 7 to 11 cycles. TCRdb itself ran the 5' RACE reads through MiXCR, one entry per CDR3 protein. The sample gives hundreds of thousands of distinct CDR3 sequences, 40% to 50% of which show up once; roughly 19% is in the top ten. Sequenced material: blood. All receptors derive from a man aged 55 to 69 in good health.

Written as DNA, the CDR3 is TGTGCCAGCACGAGGGGGCCTACCTACAATGAGCAGTTCTTC. Translated, it gives CASTRGPTYNEQFF. The chain couples TRBV6-6 to TRBJ2-1, with TRBD1 matching 7 bases. This CDR3 comprises 14 residues. The V and J ends lost 7 bases and 2 bases, in that order; junction bases with no gene match: 5. Germline values: CDR1 MNHNY, CDR2 SVGAGI (reference sequence).

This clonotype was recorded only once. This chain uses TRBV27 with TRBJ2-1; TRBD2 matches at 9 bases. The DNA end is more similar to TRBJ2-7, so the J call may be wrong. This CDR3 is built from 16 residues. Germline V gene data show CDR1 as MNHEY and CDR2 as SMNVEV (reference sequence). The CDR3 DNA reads TGTGCCAGCAGACGAAGCGGGACTAGCTCCTACAATGAGCAGTACTTC. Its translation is CASRRSGTSSYNEQYF.

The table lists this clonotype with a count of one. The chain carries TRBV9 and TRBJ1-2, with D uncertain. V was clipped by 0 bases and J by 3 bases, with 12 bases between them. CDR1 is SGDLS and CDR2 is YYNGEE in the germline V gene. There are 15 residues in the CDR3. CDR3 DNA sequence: TGTGCCAGCAGCGTAGCTCCGGACGGATACTATGGCTACACCTTC. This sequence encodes CASSVAPDGYYGYTF.

The chain's CDR3 is CASSYRGGLDEQYF. CDR3 nucleotide sequence: TGTGCCAGCAGCTACAGGGGGGGCCTAGACGAGCAGTACTTC. V usage is TRBV7-2 and J usage is TRBJ2-5; maybe TRBD1 (8 bases). The end of the DNA is better explained by TRBJ2-7, so the J call may be wrong. Germline V gene sequence: CDR1 SGHTA, CDR2 FQGNSA. The CDR3 has 14 amino acids.

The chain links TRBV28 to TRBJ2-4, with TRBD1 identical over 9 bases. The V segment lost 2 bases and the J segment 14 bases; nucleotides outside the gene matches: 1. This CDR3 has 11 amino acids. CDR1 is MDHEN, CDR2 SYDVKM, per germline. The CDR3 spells CASSLGDREYF. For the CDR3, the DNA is TGTGCCAGCAGTTTAGGGGACAGGGAGTACTTC.

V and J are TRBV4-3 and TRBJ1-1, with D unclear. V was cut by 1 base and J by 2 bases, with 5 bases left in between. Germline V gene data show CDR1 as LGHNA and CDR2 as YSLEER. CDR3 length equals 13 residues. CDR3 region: CASSQAINTEAFF. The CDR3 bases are TGCGCCAGCAGCCAAGCGATTAACACTGAAGCTTTCTTT.

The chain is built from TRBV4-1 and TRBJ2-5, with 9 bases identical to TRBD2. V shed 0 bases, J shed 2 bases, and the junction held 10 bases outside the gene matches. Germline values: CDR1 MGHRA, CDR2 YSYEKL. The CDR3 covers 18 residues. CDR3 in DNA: TGCGCCAGCAGCCAAGATCTGGCTAGCGGGGACCGTCAAGAGACCCAGTACTTC. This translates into CASSQDLASGDRQETQYF.

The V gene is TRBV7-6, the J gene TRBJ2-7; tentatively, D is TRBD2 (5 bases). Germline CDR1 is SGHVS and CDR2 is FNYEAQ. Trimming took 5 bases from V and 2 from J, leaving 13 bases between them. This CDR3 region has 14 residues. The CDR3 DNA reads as TGTGCCAGCAGCGGTGCCGACGGGACCTACGAGCAGTACTTC. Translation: CASSGADGTYEQYF.

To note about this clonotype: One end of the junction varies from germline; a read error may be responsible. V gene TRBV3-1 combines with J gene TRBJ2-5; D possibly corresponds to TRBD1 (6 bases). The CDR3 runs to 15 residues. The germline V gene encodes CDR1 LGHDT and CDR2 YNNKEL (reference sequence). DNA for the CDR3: TGTGTCAGCAGCCGAAACCCAGCAGGGGAAGAGACCCAGTACTTC. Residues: CVSSRNPAGEETQYF.

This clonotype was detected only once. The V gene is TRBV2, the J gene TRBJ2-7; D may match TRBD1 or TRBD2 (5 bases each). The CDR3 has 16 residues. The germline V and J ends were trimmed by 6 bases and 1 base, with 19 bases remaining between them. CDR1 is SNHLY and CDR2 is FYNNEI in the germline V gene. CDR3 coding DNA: TGTGCCAGCAGAGACATACCGGGACGTAGGTCCTACGAGCAGTACTTC. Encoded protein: CASRDIPGRRSYEQYF.

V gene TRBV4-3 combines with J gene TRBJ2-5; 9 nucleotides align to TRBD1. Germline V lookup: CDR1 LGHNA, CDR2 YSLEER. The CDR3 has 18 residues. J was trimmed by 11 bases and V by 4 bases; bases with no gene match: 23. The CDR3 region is CASSRLPYQDRGPNEQYF. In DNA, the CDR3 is TGCGCCAGCAGCCGATTGCCGTATCAGGACAGGGGACCCAATGAGCAGTACTTC.

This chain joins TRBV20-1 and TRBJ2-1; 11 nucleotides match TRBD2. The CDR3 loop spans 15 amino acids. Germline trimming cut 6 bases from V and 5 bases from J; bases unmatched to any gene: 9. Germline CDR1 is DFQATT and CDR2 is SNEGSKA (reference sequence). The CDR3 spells CSATYSGGEHNEQFF. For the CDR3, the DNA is TGCAGTGCAACCTATAGCGGGGGGGAACACAATGAGCAGTTCTTC.

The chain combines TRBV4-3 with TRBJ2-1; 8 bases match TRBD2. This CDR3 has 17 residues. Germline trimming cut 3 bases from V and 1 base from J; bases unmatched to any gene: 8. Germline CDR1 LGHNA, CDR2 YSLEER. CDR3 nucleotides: TGCGCCAGCAGCCAGGGCCTTAGCGGGGAATCCTACAATGAGCAGTTCTTC. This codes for CASSQGLSGESYNEQFF.

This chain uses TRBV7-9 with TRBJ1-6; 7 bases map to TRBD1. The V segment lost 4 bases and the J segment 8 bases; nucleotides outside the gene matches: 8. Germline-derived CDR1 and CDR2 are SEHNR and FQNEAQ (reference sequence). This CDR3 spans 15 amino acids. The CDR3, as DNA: TGTGCCAGCAGCTCCGGGACAGTTCTGTATTCACCCCTCCACTTT. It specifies CASSSGTVLYSPLHF.

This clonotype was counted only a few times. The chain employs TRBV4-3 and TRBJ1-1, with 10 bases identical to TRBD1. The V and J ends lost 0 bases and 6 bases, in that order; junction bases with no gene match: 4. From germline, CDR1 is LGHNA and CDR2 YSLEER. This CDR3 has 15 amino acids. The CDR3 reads CASSQETGGWAEAFF. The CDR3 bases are TGCGCCAGCAGCCAAGAGACAGGGGGCTGGGCTGAAGCTTTCTTT.

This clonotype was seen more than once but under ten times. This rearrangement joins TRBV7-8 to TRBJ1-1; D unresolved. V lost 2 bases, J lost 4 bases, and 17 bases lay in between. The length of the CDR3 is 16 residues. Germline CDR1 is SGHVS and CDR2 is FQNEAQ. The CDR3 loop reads CASSLLYIRRGTEAFF. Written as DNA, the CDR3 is TGTGCCAGCAGCTTACTATATATTCGACGGGGCACTGAAGCTTTCTTT.

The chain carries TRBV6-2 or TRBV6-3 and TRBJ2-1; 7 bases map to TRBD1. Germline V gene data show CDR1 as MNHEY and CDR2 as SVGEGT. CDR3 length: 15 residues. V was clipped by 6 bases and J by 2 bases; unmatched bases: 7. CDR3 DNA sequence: TGTGCCAGCAGCTCACAGGGGTACCCCTACAATGAGCAGTTCTTC. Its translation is CASSSQGYPYNEQFF.

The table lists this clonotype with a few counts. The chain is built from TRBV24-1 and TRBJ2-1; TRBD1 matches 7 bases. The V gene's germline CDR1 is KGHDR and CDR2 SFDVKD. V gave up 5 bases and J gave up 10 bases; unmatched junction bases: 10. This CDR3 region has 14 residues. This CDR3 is CATSVVTGYWEQFF. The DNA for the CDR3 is TGTGCCACCAGTGTGGTGACAGGGTATTGGGAGCAGTTCTTC.

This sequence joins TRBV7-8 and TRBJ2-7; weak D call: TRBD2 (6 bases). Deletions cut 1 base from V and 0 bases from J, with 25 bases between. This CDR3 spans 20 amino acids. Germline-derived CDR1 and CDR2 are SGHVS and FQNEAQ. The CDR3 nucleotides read TGTGCCAGCAGCTTAGAGGACACAGAGATTGGGACTCAAATCTCCTACGAGCAGTACTTC. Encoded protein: CASSLEDTEIGTQISYEQYF.

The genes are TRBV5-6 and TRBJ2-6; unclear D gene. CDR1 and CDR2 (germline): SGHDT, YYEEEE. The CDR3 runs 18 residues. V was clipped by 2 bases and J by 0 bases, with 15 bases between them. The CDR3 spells CASSLFVGQTSGANVLTF. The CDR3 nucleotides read TGTGCCAGCAGCTTATTCGTGGGCCAAACCTCTGGGGCCAACGTCCTGACTTTC.

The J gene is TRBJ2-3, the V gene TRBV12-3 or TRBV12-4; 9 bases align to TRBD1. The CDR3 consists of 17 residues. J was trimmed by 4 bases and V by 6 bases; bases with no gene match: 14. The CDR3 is CASRKQGALNNADTQYF. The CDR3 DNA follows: TGTGCCAGCAGAAAACAGGGGGCGCTAAACAACGCAGATACGCAGTATTTT.

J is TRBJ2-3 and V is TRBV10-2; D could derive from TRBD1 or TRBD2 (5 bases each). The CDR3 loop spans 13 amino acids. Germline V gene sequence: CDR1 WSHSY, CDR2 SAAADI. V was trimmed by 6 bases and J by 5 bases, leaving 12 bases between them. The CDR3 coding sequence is TGCGCCAGCAGGGTCGGGGCACTAGATACGCAGTATTTT. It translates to CASRVGALDTQYF.

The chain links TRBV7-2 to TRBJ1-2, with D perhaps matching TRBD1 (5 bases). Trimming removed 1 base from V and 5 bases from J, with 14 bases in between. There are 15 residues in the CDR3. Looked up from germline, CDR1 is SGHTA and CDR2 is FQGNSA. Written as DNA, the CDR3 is TGTGCCAGCAGCTTAGTACGGGGGATGAAATATGGCTACACCTTC. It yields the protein CASSLVRGMKYGYTF.

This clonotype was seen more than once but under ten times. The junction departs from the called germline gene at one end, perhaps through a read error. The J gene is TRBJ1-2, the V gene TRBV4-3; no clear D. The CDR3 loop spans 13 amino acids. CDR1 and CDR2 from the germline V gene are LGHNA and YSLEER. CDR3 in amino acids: CARSQASYYGYTF. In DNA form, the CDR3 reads TGCGCCAGAAGCCAAGCCTCATACTATGGCTACACCTTC.

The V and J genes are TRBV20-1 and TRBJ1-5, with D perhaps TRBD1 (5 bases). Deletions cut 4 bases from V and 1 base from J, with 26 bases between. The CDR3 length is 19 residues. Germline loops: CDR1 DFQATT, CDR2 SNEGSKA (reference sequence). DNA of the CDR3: TGCAGTGCTAAGCCCGTCGGGGGTCCGCTGGGGGGGAGCAATCAGCCCCAGCATTTT. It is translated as CSAKPVGGPLGGSNQPQHF.

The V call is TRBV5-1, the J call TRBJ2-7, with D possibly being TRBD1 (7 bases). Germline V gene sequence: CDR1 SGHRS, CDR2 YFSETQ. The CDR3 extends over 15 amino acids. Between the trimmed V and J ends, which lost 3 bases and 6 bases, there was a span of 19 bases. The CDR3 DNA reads TGCGCCAGCAGCTCAGGGCAGGGGGGAGTTTTCGAGCAGTACTTC. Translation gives CASSSGQGGVFEQYF.

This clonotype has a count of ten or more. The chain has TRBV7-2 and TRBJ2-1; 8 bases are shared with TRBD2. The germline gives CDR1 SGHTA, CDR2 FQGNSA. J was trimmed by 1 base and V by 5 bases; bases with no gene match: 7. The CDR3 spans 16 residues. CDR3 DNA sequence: TGTGCCAGCAGCCTTGATGGCGGGGGGTCCTACAATGAGCAGTTCTTC. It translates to CASSLDGGGSYNEQFF.

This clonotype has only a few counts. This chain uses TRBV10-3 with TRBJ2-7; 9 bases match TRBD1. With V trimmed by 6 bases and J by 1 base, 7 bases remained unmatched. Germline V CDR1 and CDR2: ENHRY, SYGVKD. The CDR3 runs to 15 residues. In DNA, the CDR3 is TGTGCCATCAGCGGTGGGACAGGGCCATCCTACGAGCAGTACTTC. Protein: CAISGGTGPSYEQYF.

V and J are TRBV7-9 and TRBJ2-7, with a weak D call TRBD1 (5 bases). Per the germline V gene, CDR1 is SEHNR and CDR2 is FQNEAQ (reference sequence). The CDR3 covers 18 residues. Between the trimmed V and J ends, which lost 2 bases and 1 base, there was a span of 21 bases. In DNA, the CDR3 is TGTGCCAGCAGCTTAACACCTCTCGACAGTCGCCTATCCTACGAGCAGTACTTC. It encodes CASSLTPLDSRLSYEQYF. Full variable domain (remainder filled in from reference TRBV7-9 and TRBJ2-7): DTGVSQNPRHKITKRGQNVTFRCDPISEHNRLYWYRQTLGQGPEFLTYFQNEAQLEKSRLLSDRFSAERPKGSFSTLEIQRTEQGDSAMYLCASSLTPLDSRLSYEQYFGPGTRLTVT.

CDR3 amino acids: CASSEYGTGAADTQYF. In DNA, the CDR3 is TGTGCCAGCAGTGAATACGGGACAGGGGCGGCAGATACGCAGTATTTT. This rearrangement joins TRBV25-1 to TRBJ2-3, with 10 bases matching TRBD1. The CDR3 is made up of 16 amino acids. Germline V gene sequence: CDR1 MGHDK, CDR2 SYGVNS. V was pared by 0 bases and J by 4 bases, with 4 bases of the junction left unmatched. Supplemented by reference TRBV25-1 and TRBJ2-3, the full variable domain reads EADIYQTPRYLVIGTGKKITLECSQTMGHDKMYWYQQDPGMELHLIHYSYGVNSTEKGDLSSESTVSRIRTEHFPLTLESARPSHTSQYLCASSEYGTGAADTQYFGPGTRLTVL.